These T cell receptor beta chains were read from a single sample in a study of CD8+CD57+ T cells in acquired aplastic anemia. MiXCR, applied by TCRdb to the reads, yields one record per CDR3 protein. The table records about 150,000 distinct CDR3 sequences, less than 45% of them present only once. Sequencing input: sorted CD4+, CD8+, or CD8+CD57+ T cells (not recorded which) from PBMCs. The origin of the receptors is a human donor in good health, serving as a control. CDR3s include the opening cysteine and the closing phenylalanine or tryptophan. D genes are given only for firm matches. Clone sizes are given selectively: once, few, many, or a class where the clone is expanded.

clone_size,j_call,v_call,d_call,cdr3_aa,cdr3_nt
many,TRBJ2-7,TRBV5-1,-,CASSLLGTPYEQYF,TGCGCCAGCAGCTTGCTCGGGACTCCCTACGAGCAGTACTTC
few,TRBJ2-7,TRBV28,-,CASSLVGDSTSYEQYF,TGTGCCAGCAGTTTAGTAGGGGACTCCACTTCCTACGAGCAGTACTTC
once,TRBJ2-6,TRBV5-4,TRBD2,CASSLAGTSGAPLSGANVLTF,TGTGCCAGCAGCTTGGCCGGGACTAGCGGAGCCCCCCTCTCTGGGGCCAACGTCCTGACTTTC
-,TRBJ1-2,TRBV10-3,-,CAINEDGDYGYTF,TGTGCCATCAACGAGGATGGGGACTATGGCTACACCTTC
-,TRBJ2-5,TRBV20-1,-,CSGKGGQETQYF,TGCAGTGGCAAGGGGGGCCAAGAGACCCAGTACTTC
-,TRBJ2-7,TRBV7-9,-,CASSHPLPEQYF,TGTGCCAGCAGCCACCCTCTACCCGAGCAGTACTTC
many,TRBJ2-7,TRBV24-1,TRBD1,CATQGQVTEQCF,TGTGCCACCCAAGGACAGGTGACCGAGCAGTGCTTC
-,TRBJ2-3,TRBV19,-,CASRQFTTDTQYF,TGTGCCAGCCGACAGTTTACCACAGATACGCAGTATTTT
once,TRBJ2-1,TRBV2,TRBD2,CASTRTSGFSDEQFF,TGTGCCAGCACGCGGACTAGCGGGTTTAGCGATGAGCAGTTCTTC
few,TRBJ1-2,TRBV19,TRBD1,CASSETGYGYTF,TGTGCCAGTAGTGAGACAGGGTATGGCTACACCTTC
many,TRBJ2-6,TRBV7-2,-,CASSLEGGSGANVLTF,TGTGCCAGCAGCTTAGAGGGGGGGTCTGGGGCCAACGTCCTGACTTTC
many,TRBJ1-2,TRBV20-1,-,CSAPPAGHYGYTF,TGCAGTGCCCCTCCGGCAGGTCACTATGGCTACACCTTC
once,TRBJ1-2,TRBV10-3,TRBD1,CAISPGQHYGYTF,TGTGCCATCAGTCCGGGACAGCACTATGGCTACACCTTC
once,TRBJ1-5,TRBV13,TRBD1,CASSTTGENQPQHF,TGTGCCAGCAGCACGACAGGGGAGAATCAGCCCCAGCATTTT
few,TRBJ1-1,TRBV2,-,CASSFRSYMNTEAFF,TGTGCCAGCTCATTCCGGAGCTATATGAACACTGAAGCTTTCTTT
many,TRBJ2-6,TRBV29-1,-,CSVKVGSGANVLTF,TGCAGCGTTAAGGTGGGGTCTGGGGCCAACGTCCTGACTTTC
-,TRBJ1-2,TRBV20-1,-,CSASKGLGYTF,TGCAGTGCTAGTAAGGGGTTAGGGTACACCTTC
-,TRBJ1-5,TRBV19,-,CASSMGGLGPQHF,TGTGCCAGTAGTATGGGCGGTCTCGGGCCCCAGCATTTT
-,TRBJ2-1,TRBV11-1,TRBD2,CASSLGAAGGLIRTDEQFF,TGTGCCAGCAGCCTAGGGGCAGCGGGGGGCCTAATCCGTACGGATGAGCAGTTCTTC
-,TRBJ2-1,TRBV24-1,TRBD2,CATSDPSGISSHNEQFF,TGTGCCACCAGTGACCCTAGCGGGATTAGTTCCCACAATGAGCAGTTCTTC
many,TRBJ2-6,TRBV20-1,-,CSAEGVAGANVLTF,TGCAGTGCTGAAGGGGTGGCTGGGGCCAACGTCCTGACTTTC
many,TRBJ2-7,TRBV7-2,-,CASSRTAGPYEQYF,TGTGCCAGCAGCCGGACGGCGGGACCCTACGAGCAGTACTTC